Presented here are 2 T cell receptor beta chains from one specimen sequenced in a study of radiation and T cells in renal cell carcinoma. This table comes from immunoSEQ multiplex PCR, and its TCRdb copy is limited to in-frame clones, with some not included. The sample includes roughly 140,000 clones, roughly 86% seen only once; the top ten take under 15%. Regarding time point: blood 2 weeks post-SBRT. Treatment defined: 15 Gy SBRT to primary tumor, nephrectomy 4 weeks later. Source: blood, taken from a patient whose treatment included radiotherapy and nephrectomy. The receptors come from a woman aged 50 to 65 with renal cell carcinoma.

The CDR3 sequence is CASSQAEGAGDEQYF. DNA of the CDR3: TGCGCCAGCAGCCAAGCGGAAGGGGCTGGGGACGAGCAGTACTTC. The chain has TRBV4-3 and TRBJ2-7, with D tentatively TRBD1 (5 bases). V was shortened by 1 base and J by 5 bases, with 15 bases between the two germline ends. The CDR3 sequence is 15 residues long. In germline, CDR1 is LGHNA, CDR2 YSLEER.

The CDR3 reads CASSPGQGGNQPQHF. The CDR3 region has the DNA TGCGCCAGCAGCCCGGGACAGGGGGGCAATCAGCCCCAGCATTTT. V is TRBV4-1 and J is TRBJ1-5; the match to TRBD1 covers 11 bases. CDR1 is MGHRA and CDR2 is YSYEKL in the germline V gene. This CDR3 is 15 amino acids long. The J segment lost 2 bases and the V segment lost 4 bases, leaving 1 base of the junction unmatched.